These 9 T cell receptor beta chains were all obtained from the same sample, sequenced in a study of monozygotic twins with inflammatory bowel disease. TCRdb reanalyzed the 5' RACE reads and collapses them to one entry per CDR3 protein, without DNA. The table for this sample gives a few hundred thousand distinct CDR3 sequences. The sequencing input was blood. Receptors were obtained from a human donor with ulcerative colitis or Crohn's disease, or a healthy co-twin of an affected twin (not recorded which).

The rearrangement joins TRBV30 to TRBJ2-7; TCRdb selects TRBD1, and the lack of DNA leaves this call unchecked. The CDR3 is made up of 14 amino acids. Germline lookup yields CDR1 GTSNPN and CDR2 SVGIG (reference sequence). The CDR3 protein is CAWTSDSLSYEQYF. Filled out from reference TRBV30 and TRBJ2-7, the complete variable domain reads SQTIHQWPATLVQPVGSPLSLECTVEGTSNPNLYWYRQAAGRGLQLLFYSVGIGQISSEVPQNLSASRPQDRQFILSSKKLLLSDSGFYLCAWTSDSLSYEQYFGPGTRLTVT.

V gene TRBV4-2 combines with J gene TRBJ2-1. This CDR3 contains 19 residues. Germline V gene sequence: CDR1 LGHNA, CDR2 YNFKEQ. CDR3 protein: CASSQDYGGILGSYNEQFF.

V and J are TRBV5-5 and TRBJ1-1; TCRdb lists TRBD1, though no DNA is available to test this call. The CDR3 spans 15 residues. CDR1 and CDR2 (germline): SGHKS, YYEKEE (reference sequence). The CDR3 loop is CASSSAGTVNTEAFF.

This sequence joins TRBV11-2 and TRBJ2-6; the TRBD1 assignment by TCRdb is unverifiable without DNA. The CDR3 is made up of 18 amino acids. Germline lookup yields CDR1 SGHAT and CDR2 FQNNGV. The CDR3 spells CASSTRTGDDSGANVLTF. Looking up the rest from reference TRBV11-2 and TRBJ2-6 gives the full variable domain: EAGVAQSPRYKIIEKRQSVAFWCNPISGHATLYWYQQILGQGPKLLIQFQNNGVVDDSQLPKDRFSAERLKGVDSTLKIQPAKLEDSAVYLCASSTRTGDDSGANVLTFGAGSRLTVL.

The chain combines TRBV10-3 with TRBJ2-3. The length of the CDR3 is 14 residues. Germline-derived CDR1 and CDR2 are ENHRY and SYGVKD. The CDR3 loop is CAISEAGSTDTQYF.

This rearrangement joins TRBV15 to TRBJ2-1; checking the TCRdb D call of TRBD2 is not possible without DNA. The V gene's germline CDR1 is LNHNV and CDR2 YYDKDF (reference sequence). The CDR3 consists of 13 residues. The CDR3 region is CATSRGGSSEQFF.

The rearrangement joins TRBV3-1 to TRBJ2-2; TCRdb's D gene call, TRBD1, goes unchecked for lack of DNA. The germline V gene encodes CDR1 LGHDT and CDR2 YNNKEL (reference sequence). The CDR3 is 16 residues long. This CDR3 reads CASSHPLTGRVGELFF.

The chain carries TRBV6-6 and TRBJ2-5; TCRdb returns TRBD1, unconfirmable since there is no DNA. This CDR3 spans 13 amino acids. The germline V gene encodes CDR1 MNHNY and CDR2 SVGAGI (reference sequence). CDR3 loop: CASRPTGAETQYF.

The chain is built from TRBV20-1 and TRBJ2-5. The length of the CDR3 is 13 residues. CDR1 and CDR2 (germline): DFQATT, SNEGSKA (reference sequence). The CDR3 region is CSALEPAGETQYF.